These 21 T cell receptor beta chains came from one sample sequenced in a study of blood T cell repertoires in COVID-19. Profiling relied on immunoSEQ multiplex PCR, and the TCRdb table lists in-frame clones only, not all of them. The data contain roughly 120,000 clones, roughly nine tenths of them singletons. The sample taken for sequencing was peripheral blood. These receptors came from a man aged 65-85 years who had recovered from COVID-19.

The chain has TRBV5-1 and TRBJ2-3; 11 bases agree with TRBD2. CDR1 and CDR2 (germline): SGHRS, YFSETQ. V dropped 5 bases and J dropped 4; count of bases not matched to a gene: 9. This CDR3 is 16 amino acids long. CDR3 coding DNA: TGCGCCAGCAGTAGCGGGAGGGCCTTGGAGGCAGATACGCAGTATTTT. It encodes CASSSGRALEADTQYF. The full variable domain, its missing parts supplied by reference TRBV5-1 and TRBJ2-3, is KAGVTQTPRYLIKTRGQQVTLSCSPISGHRSVSWYQQTPGQGLQFLFEYFSETQRNKGNFPGRFSGRQFSNSRSEMNVSTLELGDSALYLCASSSGRALEADTQYFGPGTRLTVL.

This sequence joins TRBV5-1 and TRBJ1-6, with TRBD1 matching 8 bases. Looked up from germline, CDR1 is SGHRS and CDR2 is YFSETQ. The trim removed 4 bases at V and 11 bases at J, leaving 8 bases unmatched. The CDR3 runs 14 residues. The CDR3 nucleotides are TGCGCCAGCAGCCAGGACAGGGTTGATCCACCCCTCCACTTT. Its translation: CASSQDRVDPPLHF. The whole variable domain, remainder taken from reference TRBV5-1 and TRBJ1-6, is KAGVTQTPRYLIKTRGQQVTLSCSPISGHRSVSWYQQTPGQGLQFLFEYFSETQRNKGNFPGRFSGRQFSNSRSEMNVSTLELGDSALYLCASSQDRVDPPLHFGNGTRLTVT.

The V gene is TRBV9, the J gene TRBJ1-1; no clear D gene. This CDR3 has 19 residues. Trimming stripped 4 bases from V and 0 bases from J, with 25 bases between. The germline gives CDR1 SGDLS, CDR2 YYNGEE. CDR3 coding DNA: TGTGCCAGCAGCCCCCAGTGGGGAGCGACGGGGAGGATGAACACTGAAGCTTTCTTT. The encoded protein is CASSPQWGATGRMNTEAFF.

V and J are TRBV15 and TRBJ2-3; 9 bases map to TRBD1. The germline V gene encodes CDR1 LNHNV and CDR2 YYDKDF (reference sequence). CDR3 length: 17 residues. J gave up 1 base and V 0 bases, and 5 bases lay outside the gene matches. The CDR3 DNA reads TGTGCCACCAGCAGAGAAGGACAGGGGATTCGCACAGATACGCAGTATTTT. It translates to CATSREGQGIRTDTQYF.

The rearrangement uses TRBV2 and TRBJ2-4; possibly TRBD1 for D (5 bases). Germline CDR1 and CDR2: SNHLY and FYNNEI. The CDR3 consists of 16 residues. V was pared by 0 bases and J by 0 bases, with 9 bases between. CDR3 DNA: TGTGCCAGCAGTGAAGCTGGGGCACTAGCCAAAAACATTCAGTACTTC. Translation gives CASSEAGALAKNIQYF.

The chain employs TRBV29-1 and TRBJ1-2, with 9 bases aligning to TRBD1. From germline, CDR1 is SQVTM and CDR2 ANQGSEA. V shed 4 bases and J 3 bases; nucleotides not matched to a gene: 6. The CDR3 covers 14 residues. The CDR3 DNA is TGCAGCGTTGGCAGACAGGGGGGCGACTATGGCTACACCTTC. It translates to CSVGRQGGDYGYTF.

This sequence joins TRBV5-1 and TRBJ2-7; D uncertain. V dropped 6 bases and J dropped 0 bases, with 10 bases sitting between them. The CDR3 has 13 residues. Germline CDR1 is SGHRS and CDR2 is YFSETQ. In DNA form, the CDR3 reads TGCGCCAGCAAGCTAGGTTCCTCCTACGAGCAGTACTTC. Translating gives CASKLGSSYEQYF.

CDR3 in DNA: TGTGCCAGCAGCTTACACAGGGAATCCGACGAGCAGTACTTC. Translating it yields CASSLHRESDEQYF. The chain employs TRBV11-1 and TRBJ2-7, with a possible D match to TRBD1 (6 bases). V was shortened by 2 bases and J by 5 bases, with 13 bases between the two germline ends. CDR3 length: 14 residues. Germline V gene lookup returns CDR1 SGHAT and CDR2 FQDESV (reference sequence).

The chain recombines TRBV5-6 with TRBJ1-2, with 9 bases matching TRBD1. Germline assignment: CDR1 SGHDT and CDR2 YYEEEE. The CDR3 totals 17 residues. V shed 3 bases and J 2 bases; nucleotides not matched to a gene: 11. CDR3 sequence: CASSSDPDRGWNYGYTF. In DNA, the CDR3 is TGTGCCAGCAGCTCCGACCCTGACAGGGGGTGGAACTATGGCTACACCTTC. The full variable domain, in which reference TRBV5-6 and TRBJ1-2 provide the parts outside the CDR3, is DAGVTQSPTHLIKTRGQQVTLRCSPKSGHDTVSWYQQALGQGPQFIFQYYEEEERQRGNFPDRFSGHQFPNYSSELNVNALLLGDSALYLCASSSDPDRGWNYGYTFGSGTRLTVV.

V is TRBV2 and J is TRBJ1-1, with D possibly being TRBD1 (5 bases). V lost 6 bases to trimming and J lost 7 bases, with 15 bases between them. Germline CDR1 is SNHLY and CDR2 is FYNNEI. The CDR3 extends over 13 amino acids. CDR3: CASRNVDNLEAFF. The CDR3 bases are TGTGCCAGCAGGAACGTGGACAACCTTGAAGCTTTCTTT.

The rearrangement uses TRBV30 and TRBJ1-6; 10 nucleotides align to TRBD1. With 8 bases clipped from V and 7 bases from J, the junction kept 8 bases outside the gene matches. Looked up from germline, CDR1 is GTSNPN and CDR2 is SVGIG (reference sequence). CDR3 length: 14 residues. The CDR3 DNA reads TGTGCCGGTACTAAGGGACAGGGGAATTCACCCCTCCACTTT. Residues: CAGTKGQGNSPLHF.

This sequence joins TRBV7-9 and TRBJ1-2, with D tentatively TRBD1 (5 bases). V lost 1 base and J lost 4, with 7 bases in between. Per the germline V gene, CDR1 is SEHNR and CDR2 is FQNEAQ (reference sequence). The length of the CDR3 is 13 residues. CDR3 coding DNA: TGTGCCAGCAGCTTAGGACAGATCTATGGCTACACCTTC. Translating gives CASSLGQIYGYTF. Based on the CDR3 plus reference TRBV7-9 and TRBJ1-2, the full variable domain is DTGVSQNPRHKITKRGQNVTFRCDPISEHNRLYWYRQTLGQGPEFLTYFQNEAQLEKSRLLSDRFSAERPKGSFSTLEIQRTEQGDSAMYLCASSLGQIYGYTFGSGTRLTVV.

The V and J genes are TRBV5-1 and TRBJ2-7; 9 bases are a match to TRBD2. Germline values: CDR1 SGHRS, CDR2 YFSETQ. The CDR3 extends over 14 amino acids. Trimming took 6 bases from V and 2 from J; bases not matched to a gene: 6. DNA of the CDR3: TGCGCCAGCACCCCGACTAGCGGAACCTACGAGCAGTACTTC. As protein: CASTPTSGTYEQYF.

This clone was seen once. CDR3 region: CASSLGGGPRAFF. The DNA of the CDR3 is TGTGCCAGCAGCTTAGGAGGAGGGCCCCGAGCTTTCTTT. J is TRBJ1-1 and V is TRBV7-3; D remains ambiguous. V was shortened by 2 bases and J by 10 bases, with 14 bases between the two germline ends. This CDR3 contains 13 residues. CDR1 and CDR2 (germline): SGHTA, FQGTGA.

This clone was seen only a few times. The rearrangement joins TRBV6-5 to TRBJ2-1; D not resolved. V lost 3 bases, J lost 4 bases, and 10 bases lay in between. Germline V gene lookup returns CDR1 MNHEY and CDR2 SVGAGI. The CDR3 is made up of 14 amino acids. CDR3 region: CASSYNEDYNEQFF. The CDR3 DNA sequence: TGTGCCAGCAGTTATAATGAGGATTACAATGAGCAGTTCTTC.

This chain connects TRBV18 to TRBJ2-2; D is perhaps TRBD2 (6 bases). The CDR3 is 14 residues long. CDR1 is KGHSH and CDR2 is LQKENI in the germline V gene. The V end was cut by 6 bases, the J end by 3 bases, with 11 bases between. The CDR3: CASSPGLDTGELFF. The CDR3 DNA follows: TGTGCCAGCTCGCCGGGACTGGACACCGGGGAGCTGTTTTTT.

The chain has TRBV7-9 and TRBJ1-6; D possibly corresponds to TRBD1 (6 bases). V shed 6 bases and J shed 7 bases, with 10 bases lying between them. The V gene's germline CDR1 is SEHNR and CDR2 FQNEAQ (reference sequence). The CDR3 covers 13 residues. The CDR3 loop reads CASSSQGNSPLHF. CDR3 in DNA: TGTGCCAGCAGTTCTCAGGGGAATTCACCCCTCCACTTT.

This chain connects TRBV5-1 to TRBJ2-5; TRBD2 matches 14 bases. The CDR3 spans 18 residues. The V and J ends lost 4 bases and 0 bases, in that order; junction bases with no gene match: 8. The germline V gene has CDR1 SGHRS and CDR2 YFSETQ. The CDR3 is CASSKGLAGGWDQETQYF. The CDR3 nucleotides are TGCGCCAGCAGCAAAGGACTAGCGGGGGGCTGGGACCAAGAGACCCAGTACTTC.

On this clone itself: This specimen includes other DNA sequences encoding the same CDR3. The rearrangement uses TRBV2 and TRBJ2-1; 7 positions agree with TRBD1. The J segment lost 0 bases and the V segment lost 6 bases, leaving 5 bases of the junction unmatched. Germline CDR1 is SNHLY and CDR2 is FYNNEI. The CDR3 loop spans 15 amino acids. The CDR3 coding sequence is TGTGCCAGCAGGGAGACAGGGTCCTCCTACAATGAGCAGTTCTTC. This gives the protein CASRETGSSYNEQFF.

The chain couples TRBV3-1 (or the pseudogene TRBV3-2) to TRBJ2-1; D perhaps matches TRBD2 (7 bases). Germline CDR1 is LGHDT and CDR2 is YNNKEL (reference sequence). The CDR3 is made up of 13 amino acids. The germline V and J ends were trimmed by 4 bases and 9 bases, with 13 bases remaining between them. This CDR3 reads CASSRTGGGEQFF. The CDR3 DNA reads TGTGCCAGCAGCCGAACGGGGGGCGGTGAGCAGTTCTTC.

The chain employs TRBV2 and TRBJ1-1; D is unresolved. Trimming shortened V by 8 bases and J by 1 base, and 11 bases separated the two germline ends. The CDR3 runs 13 residues. Germline loops: CDR1 SNHLY, CDR2 FYNNEI. CDR3 coding DNA: TGTGCCAGCGGTGGAGAGCAGAACACTGAAGCTTTCTTT. This encodes CASGGEQNTEAFF.